Presented here are 25 T cell receptor beta chains from one specimen sequenced in a study of shared clonotypes between healthy human individuals. Repertoires were generated with immunoSEQ multiplex PCR, while TCRdb's copy carries only in-frame clones and drops some. The table records roughly 1 million clones, about 75% of them present only once. Specimen: memory CD4+ T cells sorted from blood. As for subset: CD45RA-negative fraction. The receptors derive from a man younger than 30 in good health.

This chain joins TRBV2 and TRBJ2-7; D remains unclear. The CDR3 contains 14 residues. Trimming shortened V by 6 bases and J by 0 bases, and 12 bases separated the two germline ends. Germline CDR1 and CDR2: SNHLY and FYNNEI. CDR3 coding DNA: TGTGCCAGCAGGTGGGCCCGAAGCTCCTACGAGCAGTACTTC. It is translated as CASRWARSSYEQYF.

V usage is TRBV6-1 and J usage is TRBJ1-3; no reliable D call. Between the trimmed V and J ends, which lost 3 bases and 0 bases, there was a span of 9 bases. This CDR3 is built from 15 residues. Germline V gene sequence: CDR1 MNHNS, CDR2 SASEGT. For the CDR3, the DNA is TGTGCCAGCAGTGATAACTTCATCTCTGGAAACACCATATATTTT. It specifies CASSDNFISGNTIYF.

The V and J genes are TRBV9 and TRBJ2-2, with 7 nucleotides matching TRBD2. V shed 2 bases, J shed 1 base, and the junction held 5 bases outside the gene matches. CDR3 size: 16 residues. Per the germline V gene, CDR1 is SGDLS and CDR2 is YYNGEE. This chain's CDR3 is CASSVRLAVNTGELFF. The CDR3 DNA sequence: TGTGCCAGCAGCGTCCGCCTAGCGGTGAACACCGGGGAGCTGTTTTTT. The complete variable domain, with remaining parts taken from reference TRBV9 and TRBJ2-2, reads DSGVTQTPKHLITATGQRVTLRCSPRSGDLSVYWYQQSLDQGLQFLIQYYNGEERAKGNILERFSAQQFPDLHSELNLSSLELGDSALYFCASSVRLAVNTGELFFGEGSRLTVL.

V and J are TRBV5-6 and TRBJ1-6, with D possibly TRBD1 on 5 matching bases. Between the trimmed V and J ends, which lost 2 bases and 0 bases, there was a span of 9 bases. The V gene's germline CDR1 is SGHDT and CDR2 YYEEEE. This CDR3 has 16 amino acids. CDR3 sequence reads: CASSFGGSSYNSPLHF. CDR3 nucleotides: TGTGCCAGCAGCTTTGGGGGGAGCTCCTATAATTCACCCCTCCACTTT.

The chain employs TRBV4-2 and TRBJ1-2, with D uncertain. Germline V lookup: CDR1 LGHNA, CDR2 YNFKEQ. This CDR3 has 15 residues. The V gene lost 2 bases and the J gene lost 6 bases, with 16 bases spanning the gap. The CDR3 reads CASSQTQRARDGYTF. In DNA form, the CDR3 reads TGTGCCAGCAGCCAAACACAGAGGGCGCGGGATGGCTACACCTTC.

This clone was counted a few times. J is TRBJ1-2 and V is TRBV5-1, with 7 bases that match TRBD1. Germline V gives CDR1 SGHRS, CDR2 YFSETQ. The CDR3 totals 16 residues. The junction had 12 bases not matched to a gene; V was cut back by 3 bases and J by 4 bases. The CDR3 loop is CASSSWTGHLLYGYTF. CDR3 nucleotide sequence: TGCGCCAGCAGCTCCTGGACAGGACATCTCCTCTATGGCTACACCTTC.

Remarks on this clone: At one of its ends the junction is not consistent with the germline gene, which may arise from a read error. The chain joins TRBV11-2 to TRBJ2-2, with unresolved D. CDR3 length equals 14 residues. Germline V gene sequence: CDR1 SGHAT, CDR2 FQNNGV. CDR3 DNA sequence: TGCGCCAGCAGCCGAGAAGCGAACACCGGGGAGCTGTTTTTT. Protein sequence: CASSREANTGELFF.

The chain couples TRBV30 to TRBJ2-3; D gene ambiguous. The CDR3 spans 13 residues. Germline CDR1 GTSNPN, CDR2 SVGIG (reference sequence). Trimming shortened V by 4 bases and J by 1 base, and 9 bases separated the two germline ends. In DNA form, the CDR3 reads TGTGCCTGGAAATTTGGACGCACAGATACGCAGTATTTT. Translating it yields CAWKFGRTDTQYF.

The chain is built from TRBV14 and TRBJ2-1; D may be TRBD2 (6 bases). The V gene's germline CDR1 is SGHDN and CDR2 FVKESK. The CDR3 has 14 residues. The V and J ends lost 6 bases and 3 bases respectively, with 12 bases between them. In DNA, the CDR3 is TGTGCCAGCAGAGCAACGGGACTCTACAATGAGCAGTTCTTC. It is translated as CASRATGLYNEQFF. The full variable domain, rest sourced from reference TRBV14 and TRBJ2-1, is EAGVTQFPSHSVIEKGQTVTLRCDPISGHDNLYWYRRVMGKEIKFLLHFVKESKQDESGMPNNRFLAERTGGTYSTLKVQPAELEDSGVYFCASRATGLYNEQFFGPGTRLTVL.

This rearrangement joins TRBV28 to TRBJ1-4; D gene ambiguous. The CDR3 consists of 11 residues. CDR1 MDHEN and CDR2 SYDVKM come from the germline V gene. The CDR3 loop is CALKFGEKLFF. The CDR3 bases are TGTGCACTAAAGTTTGGTGAAAAACTGTTTTTT.

The rearrangement uses TRBV15 and TRBJ2-3, with D unclear. V lost 3 bases and J lost 3, with 7 bases in between. Germline V gene lookup returns CDR1 LNHNV and CDR2 YYDKDF (reference sequence). The CDR3 runs to 13 residues. The CDR3 DNA follows: TGTGCCACCAGCAGGTCACCTACAGATACGCAGTATTTT. It encodes CATSRSPTDTQYF.

About this clone: This same CDR3 is encoded by further DNA sequences in the sample. V and J are TRBV2 and TRBJ2-1, with 7 bases matching TRBD2. The V gene end was trimmed by 4 bases and the J gene end by 3 bases; junction bases not matched to a gene: 6. The CDR3 covers 15 residues. The germline CDR1 and CDR2 sequences are SNHLY and FYNNEI. The CDR3 nucleotides read TGTGCCAGCAGTGCGTTGCCTAGCGGCTACAATGAGCAGTTCTTC. It codes for CASSALPSGYNEQFF.

The CDR3 coding sequence is TGTGCCAGCAGCCAGTACGGGGGGAGCGATCAGCCCCAGCATTTT. As protein: CASSQYGGSDQPQHF. The chain recombines TRBV7-9 with TRBJ1-5, with D possibly TRBD1 on 5 matching bases. With 5 bases removed from V and 5 bases from J, the gap between germline ends came to 16 bases. CDR1 SEHNR and CDR2 FQNEAQ come from the germline V gene (reference sequence). CDR3 length: 15 amino acids.

A word on this clone: Within the sample, other DNA sequences also encode this same CDR3. The rearrangement joins TRBV14 to TRBJ1-5; D perhaps matches TRBD1 (5 bases). V was shortened by 6 bases and J by 4 bases, with 19 bases between the two germline ends. The CDR3 is 16 residues long. CDR1 is SGHDN and CDR2 is FVKESK in the germline V gene. The CDR3 coding sequence is TGTGCCAGCAGAAGCCGCCGGGACCTCCGTAATCAGCCCCAGCATTTT. Encoded protein: CASRSRRDLRNQPQHF.

This clone showed up just once. The V gene is TRBV5-4, the J gene TRBJ2-7; 10 positions agree with TRBD2. With V trimmed by 0 bases and J by 0 bases, 3 bases remained unmatched. CDR3 size: 16 residues. CDR1 is SGHNT, CDR2 YYREEE, per germline (reference sequence). CDR3 coding DNA: TGTGCCAGCAGCTTGGGACTAGCGGGTGTCTCCTACGAGCAGTACTTC. It yields the protein CASSLGLAGVSYEQYF.

CDR3: CASSIMSGQVMNTEAFF. CDR3 coding DNA: TGTGCCAGTAGTATAATGAGCGGGCAAGTCATGAACACTGAAGCTTTCTTT. The chain links TRBV19 to TRBJ1-1; no clear D gene. This CDR3 is built from 17 residues. V was pared by 2 bases and J by 0 bases, with 16 bases between. CDR1 is LNHDA, CDR2 SQIVND, per germline (reference sequence).

This sequence joins TRBV7-2 and TRBJ1-6; D not resolved. CDR3 size: 15 residues. Germline CDR1 reads SGHTA; CDR2 reads FQGNSA. V lost 2 bases, J lost 0 bases, and 5 bases lay in between. The CDR3 sequence: CASSLLSSYNSPLHF. DNA of the CDR3: TGTGCCAGCAGCTTATTGAGCTCCTATAATTCACCCCTCCACTTT.

The genes are TRBV9 and TRBJ1-6; no reliable D call. The CDR3 is made up of 18 amino acids. V gave up 0 bases and J gave up 0 bases, with 13 bases separating them. Germline CDR1 is SGDLS and CDR2 is YYNGEE. CDR3 loop: CASSVGRAGSSYNSPLHF. The CDR3 DNA sequence: TGTGCCAGCAGCGTAGGAAGGGCCGGAAGCTCCTATAATTCACCCCTCCACTTT.

This chain connects TRBV30 to TRBJ2-5; D gene uncertain. The DNA end is more similar to TRBJ2-7, so the J call may be wrong. CDR1 GTSNPN and CDR2 SVGIG come from the germline V gene (reference sequence). This CDR3 is 14 amino acids long. CDR3: CAWDAQVSSYEQYF. CDR3 DNA: TGTGCCTGGGACGCCCAGGTGTCCTCCTACGAGCAGTACTTC.

The rearrangement joins TRBV28 to TRBJ1-2; unclear D gene. Germline assignment: CDR1 MDHEN and CDR2 SYDVKM. V was pared by 2 bases and J by 4 bases, with 20 bases between. The CDR3 runs to 17 residues. The CDR3 here is CASSLRGAGTAAYGYTF. The CDR3 DNA reads TGTGCCAGCAGTTTACGGGGTGCGGGAACGGCCGCCTATGGCTACACCTTC.

This chain uses TRBV20-1 with TRBJ2-1, with 7 bases lining up with TRBD1. This CDR3 has 11 residues. The V gene's germline CDR1 is DFQATT and CDR2 SNEGSKA (reference sequence). Trimming at V came to 5 bases and at J to 6 bases, leaving 1 base not matched to a gene. CDR3 sequence (DNA): TGCAGTGCTGACAGGGCCAATGAGCAGTTCTTC. It encodes CSADRANEQFF.

This chain connects TRBV19 to TRBJ1-1; 9 bases map to TRBD1. Losses at the gene ends were 1 base for V and 1 base for J; bases not matched to a gene: 13. Germline lookup yields CDR1 LNHDA and CDR2 SQIVND (reference sequence). The CDR3 length is 19 residues. The chain's CDR3 is CASSIAGSGTGSRNTEAFF. CDR3 nucleotide sequence: TGTGCCAGTAGTATAGCCGGATCCGGGACAGGGAGTCGGAACACTGAAGCTTTCTTT. Full variable domain (remainder filled in from reference TRBV19 and TRBJ1-1): DGGITQSPKYLFRKEGQNVTLSCEQNLNHDAMYWYRQDPGQGLRLIYYSQIVNDFQKGDIAEGYSVSREKKESFPLTVTSAQKNPTAFYLCASSIAGSGTGSRNTEAFFGQGTRLTVV.

This chain joins TRBV19 and TRBJ1-4; 9 bases match TRBD1. The CDR3 runs 14 residues. Germline V CDR1 and CDR2: LNHDA, SQIVND (reference sequence). J was trimmed by 8 bases and V by 5 bases; bases with no gene match: 6. CDR3 protein: CASSLGQGPEKLFF. The CDR3 DNA sequence: TGTGCCAGTAGTCTGGGACAGGGACCGGAAAAACTGTTTTTT. The variable domain in full, completed from reference TRBV19 and TRBJ1-4, reads DGGITQSPKYLFRKEGQNVTLSCEQNLNHDAMYWYRQDPGQGLRLIYYSQIVNDFQKGDIAEGYSVSREKKESFPLTVTSAQKNPTAFYLCASSLGQGPEKLFFGSGTQLSVL.

The V gene is TRBV7-8, the J gene TRBJ2-7; tentatively, D is TRBD1 (5 bases). V dropped 1 base and J dropped 8 bases, with 12 bases sitting between them. Germline loops: CDR1 SGHVS, CDR2 FQNEAQ. This CDR3 has 13 residues. CDR3 loop: CASSLEARQQQYF. CDR3 DNA sequence: TGTGCCAGCAGCTTAGAGGCTAGACAGCAGCAGTACTTC.

The chain joins TRBV19 to TRBJ2-5; maybe TRBD1 (5 bases). The CDR3 runs 15 residues. V was trimmed by 6 bases and J by 2 bases, leaving 16 bases between them. CDR1 LNHDA and CDR2 SQIVND come from the germline V gene (reference sequence). The CDR3, as DNA: TGTGCCAGTAGCCCGATCACAGGCAAACAAGAGACCCAGTACTTC. Its translation: CASSPITGKQETQYF.